The rows below give T cell receptor beta chains drawn from one sample of a study of graft-versus-host responses after intestinal transplantation. This table comes from immunoSEQ multiplex PCR, and its TCRdb copy is limited to in-frame clones, with some not included. This sample has roughly 120,000 clones, with 90% found just once. Their antigen targets remain unknown. This specimen consisted of unstimulated CD4+ T cells sorted from spleen or lymph node cells, obtained before intestinal transplant. The receptor source for this set is a human donor who received an intestinal transplant. CDR3s include the opening cysteine and the closing phenylalanine or tryptophan. The D gene is left open where the match is weak. Size tells how often a clone was seen (once, few, many) or the class of an expanded clone, and some rows leave it out.

TRBJ2-1 TRBV6-6 TRBD2 - CASTPTGAGGPHEQFF TGTGCCAGCACTCCCACAGGGGCGGGAGGGCCCCATGAGCAGTTCTTC
TRBJ2-7 TRBV21-1 - - CASSKDPVAGDSYEQYF TGTGCCAGCAGCAAAGACCCTGTAGCGGGCGACTCCTACGAGCAGTACTTC
TRBJ1-4 TRBV5-1 - - CASSSDRSGATNEKLFF TGCGCCAGCAGCTCTGACAGATCAGGAGCAACTAATGAAAAACTGTTTTTT
TRBJ1-2 TRBV5-6 - once CASRGQGQTYGYTF TGTGCCAGCAGGGGTCAGGGCCAAACCTATGGCTACACCTTC
TRBJ2-7 TRBV5-1 TRBD1 - CASSHDRGLYEQYF TGCGCCAGCAGCCACGACAGGGGGCTTTACGAGCAGTACTTC
TRBJ1-1 TRBV10-3 TRBD1 - CAISGTGVGTEAFF TGTGCCATCAGTGGGACAGGGGTAGGCACTGAAGCTTTCTTT
TRBJ2-7 TRBV18 TRBD2 - CASSPLGGGEQYF TGTGCCAGCTCACCACTCGGCGGGGGCGAGCAGTACTTC
TRBJ2-3 TRBV9 - - CASSVAEGLSSTDTQYF TGTGCCAGCAGCGTAGCGGAAGGACTGTCTAGCACAGATACGCAGTATTTT
TRBJ2-3 TRBV29-1 TRBD1 - CSVNPTGGLARGTDTQYF TGCAGCGTAAATCCTACAGGGGGCCTGGCCCGAGGCACAGATACGCAGTATTTT
TRBJ2-7 TRBV7-8 - - CASSLDNRVYEQYF TGTGCCAGCAGCTTAGACAACAGGGTCTACGAGCAGTACTTC
TRBJ2-3 TRBV5-6 - - CASSLGGDPSQYF TGTGCCAGCAGCTTGGGGGGAGACCCTTCGCAGTATTTT
TRBJ2-3 TRBV5-1 - - CASSVGERTDTQYF TGCGCCAGCAGCGTGGGGGAGCGCACAGATACGCAGTATTTT
TRBJ1-4 TRBV7-2 TRBD1 - CASRQTGTGISVNEKLFF TGTGCCAGCAGGCAAACCGGGACAGGGATTTCTGTTAATGAAAAACTGTTTTTT
TRBJ1-2 TRBV7-6 - - CASSPGGNSFSRGYTF TGTGCCAGCAGCCCCGGAGGCAATTCATTTTCAAGGGGCTACACCTTC
TRBJ1-5 TRBV4-1 - - CASSWTASNQPQHF TGCGCCAGCAGTTGGACAGCTTCCAATCAGCCCCAGCATTTT
TRBJ2-5 TRBV7-6 - - CASSPRAGRQETQYF TGTGCCAGCAGCCCTCGAGCGGGTCGGCAAGAGACCCAGTACTTC
TRBJ2-7 TRBV10-3 - once CAISESPRDEQYF TGTGCCATCAGTGAGTCTCCCCGGGACGAGCAGTACTTC
TRBJ2-5 TRBV19 - - CASSITAKETQYF TGTGCCAGTAGTATAACCGCTAAAGAGACCCAGTACTTC
TRBJ1-2 TRBV18 - - CASSPRPGDVYGYTF TGTGCCAGCTCACCCCGACCGGGAGACGTCTATGGCTACACCTTC
TRBJ2-7 TRBV25-1 TRBD1 - CASSAQGAGKSSYEQYF TGTGCCAGCAGTGCCCAGGGGGCGGGGAAGAGCTCCTACGAGCAGTACTTC
TRBJ2-1 TRBV11-2 TRBD1 - CASSWERGQGRYNEQFF TGTGCCAGCAGCTGGGAACGCGGACAGGGGAGGTACAATGAGCAGTTCTTC
TRBJ2-7 TRBV28 - - CASSLLEGGGQYF TGTGCCAGCAGCCTACTGGAGGGCGGCGGGCAGTACTTC
TRBJ1-1 TRBV6-1 - - CASTVSQGRTEAFF TGTGCCAGCACAGTTTCCCAGGGGCGGACTGAAGCTTTCTTT
TRBJ1-4 TRBV18 TRBD1 - CASSPNRGPNEKLFF TGTGCCAGCTCACCAAACAGGGGGCCGAATGAAAAACTGTTTTTT
TRBJ2-7 TRBV7-9 TRBD2 - CASSLTLAAYEQYF TGTGCCAGCAGCTTGACACTAGCGGCCTACGAGCAGTACTTC
TRBJ2-6 TRBV6-1 TRBD1 once CASSDHVTGGYSGANVLTF TGTGCCAGCAGTGACCACGTGACAGGGGGCTACTCTGGGGCCAACGTCCTGACTTTC
TRBJ2-5 TRBV5-6 TRBD2 - CASSLRLASRETQYF TGTGCCAGCAGCTTACGACTAGCGAGTCGAGAGACCCAGTACTTC
TRBJ1-4 TRBV28 - - CASSSDRPNEKLFF TGTGCCAGCAGTTCAGACAGGCCTAATGAAAAACTGTTTTTT
TRBJ2-2 TRBV7-9 TRBD1 - CASSSRQGGTGELFF TGTGCCAGCAGCTCTCGACAGGGCGGCACCGGGGAGCTGTTTTTT
TRBJ2-6 TRBV25-1 - - CASSELGLSGANVLTF TGTGCCAGCAGTGAACTGGGGCTCTCTGGGGCCAACGTCCTGACTTTC
TRBJ1-4 TRBV9 - - CASSAWESHEKLFF TGTGCCAGCAGCGCTTGGGAGTCCCATGAAAAACTGTTTTTT
TRBJ2-1 TRBV7-2 - - CASSPDGSSYNEQLF TGTGCCAGCAGCCCGGACGGGAGCTCCTACAATGAGCAGCTCTTC
TRBJ1-4 TRBV6-1 - - CASSGRALNEKLFF TGTGCCAGCAGTGGGAGGGCTCTTAATGAAAAACTGTTTTTT
TRBJ1-3 TRBV30 - - CAWSVISVRGTIYF TGTGCCTGGAGTGTAATTTCTGTTCGAGGCACCATATATTTT
TRBJ1-5 TRBV21-1 - - CASSKAEDQPQHF TGTGCCAGCAGCAAAGCGGAGGATCAGCCCCAGCATTTT
TRBJ2-7 TRBV30 TRBD1 - CAWRGQGTYEQYF TGTGCCTGGAGGGGACAGGGGACCTACGAGCAGTACTTC
TRBJ2-2 TRBV19 TRBD1 - CASSSGQGAGELFF TGTGCCAGTAGTTCGGGACAGGGGGCCGGGGAGCTGTTTTTT
TRBJ1-1 TRBV4-3 - - CASSSRLNTEAFF TGCGCCAGCAGCTCGCGATTGAACACTGAAGCTTTCTTT
TRBJ2-7 TRBV7-2 - - CASRPTGTSSYEQYF TGTGCCAGCAGACCGACAGGTACTAGCTCCTACGAGCAGTACTTC
TRBJ2-6 TRBV9 - - CASSVSRYQGANVLTF TGTGCCAGCAGCGTTTCTAGGTACCAGGGGGCCAACGTCCTGACTTTC
TRBJ2-1 TRBV6-5 TRBD2 - CASSLRLAAYNEQFF TGTGCCAGCAGTCTCCGACTAGCGGCCTACAATGAGCAGTTCTTC
TRBJ2-5 TRBV30 TRBD1 few CAWSLDRGQETQYF TGTGCCTGGAGCTTAGACAGGGGGCAAGAGACCCAGTACTTC
TRBJ1-2 TRBV7-6 - - CASSMFRGTNYGYTF TGTGCCAGCAGCATGTTCAGGGGAACTAACTATGGCTACACCTTC
TRBJ1-2 TRBV14 TRBD1 - CASSQAHRGGYTF TGTGCCAGCAGCCAAGCACACAGGGGTGGCTACACCTTC
TRBJ2-5 TRBV28 TRBD2 - CATTTHPGGGAETQYF TGTGCCACCACAACGCATCCGGGGGGGGGAGCGGAGACCCAGTACTTC
TRBJ2-7 TRBV9 - few CASSVGHTSSYEQYF TGTGCCAGCAGCGTAGGCCACACCAGCTCCTACGAGCAGTACTTC
TRBJ1-2 TRBV5-8 - - CASSLGRFSYGYTF TGTGCCAGCAGCTTGGGGAGATTTAGCTATGGCTACACCTTC
TRBJ1-1 TRBV12-5 TRBD1 - CASVHRGGQGTEAFF TGTGCTAGTGTCCACCGGGGGGGACAGGGCACTGAAGCTTTCTTT
TRBJ2-3 TRBV5-4 TRBD2 - CASSQIAGANTDTQYF TGTGCCAGCAGCCAAATAGCGGGGGCAAACACAGATACGCAGTATTTT
TRBJ1-2 TRBV11-2 TRBD1 - CASSLGKGGGANYGYTF TGTGCCAGCAGCTTAGGCAAAGGAGGGGGCGCTAACTATGGCTACACCTTC
TRBJ1-2 TRBV6-5 - - CASSYGGVGYGYTF TGTGCCAGCAGTTACGGGGGGGTTGGCTATGGCTACACCTTC
TRBJ2-7 TRBV5-1 TRBD1 - CASTGTGKFSYEQYF TGCGCCAGCACGGGGACAGGAAAATTTTCCTACGAGCAGTACTTC
TRBJ2-7 TRBV5-6 - - CASSRDILSYEQYF TGTGCCAGCAGTCGTGACATACTTAGCTACGAGCAGTACTTC
TRBJ2-7 TRBV5-1 - - CASSLTPGSYEQYF TGCGCCAGCAGCCTGACCCCAGGCTCCTACGAGCAGTACTTC